This TCR beta chain was found in a study of blood T cell repertoires in COVID-19. Study information: Some COVID-19 samples were acute and others convalescent; all came from the United States, Italy and Spain. The cDNA or gDNA used as material had been derived from T cells, B-cell-depleted T cells, or PBMCs.

Original handling: Using reference gene primer amplification, nucleated cell counts were estimated. Profiled with immunoSEQ multiplex PCR; TCRdb holds only in-frame clones, not every one. Clone size and V and J calls were adopted from that table, with D and trimming inferred from the DNA. The sample lists about 120,000 clones, approximately 90% occurring once. There are 14 residues in the CDR3. CDR1 is MNHEY, CDR2 SVGAGI, per germline. Germline trimming cut 4 bases from V and 6 bases from J; bases unmatched to any gene: 7. The receptor was derived from a human donor with active COVID-19. The donor label of this sample is uncertain. Sequences were obtained from peripheral blood. The chain employs TRBV6-5 and TRBJ2-7, with TRBD1 identical over 9 bases. The CDR3, as DNA: TGTGCCAGCAGTTCCGGACAGGGGAGGTTCGAGCAGTACTTC. It is translated as CASSSGQGRFEQYF.